The 19 T cell receptor beta chains given below trace back to one sample, sequenced in a study of cytomegalovirus exposure and HLA in healthy donors. This PCR relied on a set of 60 Vbeta primers and 13 Jbeta primers. Generated by immunoSEQ multiplex PCR, the TCRdb table keeps only in-frame clones and is missing some. The data contain more than 90,000 clones, 65% to 85% of them seen just once; the ten biggest clones take up about 15%. Sequenced input: PBMCs. These TCRs come from a man aged 50 or older in good health and CMV-seropositive.

The rearrangement joins TRBV21-1 to TRBJ2-6; TRBD1 is the table's D call and was not checked against the DNA. TRBV21-1 is marked as a pseudogene. This CDR3 is 18 amino acids long. In DNA form, the CDR3 reads TGTGCCAGCAGCCCCGGGACAGGCCTCCCGTCTGGGGCCAACGTCCTGACTTTC. Translating gives CASSPGTGLPSGANVLTF.

The V and J genes are TRBV7-9 and TRBJ1-2; possibly TRBD1 for D (6 bases). Germline CDR1 SEHNR, CDR2 FQNEAQ (reference sequence). V lost 5 bases and J 8 bases, leaving 18 bases between the germline ends. There are 14 residues in the CDR3. The CDR3 bases are TGTGCCAGCAGCCGAGCAGGGGCAGGGTACGGCTACACCTTC. Translated, it gives CASSRAGAGYGYTF.

In nucleotides, the CDR3 is TGTGCCAGCAGTGAATTTACGGGGGGCAACTATGGCTACACCTTC. Translating gives CASSEFTGGNYGYTF. V is TRBV6-1 and J is TRBJ1-2; a weak D match, TRBD1 (6 bases). Germline V lookup: CDR1 MNHNS, CDR2 SASEGT. V lost 2 bases, J lost 2 bases, and 12 bases lay in between. The CDR3 has 15 amino acids.

V usage is TRBV6-1 and J usage is TRBJ2-7; the D gene is possibly TRBD1 (6 bases). The V gene lost 6 bases and the J gene lost 0 bases, with 15 bases spanning the gap. Per the germline V gene, CDR1 is MNHNS and CDR2 is SASEGT. The CDR3 runs 15 residues. DNA for the CDR3: TGTGCCAGCAGGATACCTGACAGGAGCTCCTACGAGCAGTACTTC. Amino acid sequence: CASRIPDRSSYEQYF.

V usage is TRBV28 and J usage is TRBJ1-5; no clear D gene. V dropped 5 bases and J dropped 7 bases, with 9 bases sitting between them. The CDR3 is made up of 12 amino acids. The germline V gene encodes CDR1 MDHEN and CDR2 SYDVKM. The CDR3 spells CASSILVQPQHF. CDR3 coding DNA: TGTGCCAGCAGTATACTGGTGCAGCCCCAGCATTTT.

The V gene is TRBV6-5, the J gene TRBJ2-5, with a tentative D call TRBD2 (7 bases). V gave up 6 bases and J gave up 2 bases, with 16 bases separating them. The CDR3 runs 15 residues. Germline V lookup: CDR1 MNHEY, CDR2 SVGAGI. CDR3 sequence reads: CASSQPAGAQETQYF. Here the CDR3 DNA reads TGTGCCAGCAGCCAGCCGGCGGGGGCACAAGAGACCCAGTACTTC.

V usage is TRBV7-2 and J usage is TRBJ1-2, with 9 bases identical to TRBD1. Germline V gene sequence: CDR1 SGHTA, CDR2 FQGNSA. J was trimmed by 3 bases and V by 1 base; bases with no gene match: 3. The length of the CDR3 is 15 residues. This CDR3 is CASSLDGQGYYGYTF. The DNA for the CDR3 is TGTGCCAGCAGCTTAGACGGACAGGGGTACTATGGCTACACCTTC. Based on the CDR3 plus reference TRBV7-2 and TRBJ1-2, the full variable domain is GAGVSQSPSNKVTEKGKDVELRCDPISGHTALYWYRQSLGQGLEFLIYFQGNSAPDKSGLPSDRFSAERTGGSVSTLTIQRTQQEDSAVYLCASSLDGQGYYGYTFGSGTRLTVV.

This clone appeared a few times. The rearrangement links TRBV2 to TRBJ2-3; 10 nucleotides line up with TRBD2. The CDR3 loop spans 14 amino acids. V trimming: 5 bases; J trimming: 4 bases; junction bases outside the gene matches: 3. Germline lookup yields CDR1 SNHLY and CDR2 FYNNEI. Written as DNA, the CDR3 is TGTGCCAGCAGTCCAGCGGGGGGGGCAGATACGCAGTATTTT. The encoded protein is CASSPAGGADTQYF. The complete variable domain, with remaining parts taken from reference TRBV2 and TRBJ2-3, reads EPEVTQTPSHQVTQMGQEVILRCVPISNHLYFYWYRQILGQKVEFLVSFYNNEISEKSEIFDDQFSVERPDGSNFTLKIRSTKLEDSAMYFCASSPAGGADTQYFGPGTRLTVL.

This clone was found once. J is TRBJ2-1 and V is TRBV10-2; D is ambiguous. Germline V lookup: CDR1 WSHSY, CDR2 SAAADI. With 4 bases removed from V and 15 bases from J, the gap between germline ends came to 13 bases. The CDR3 has 11 residues. CDR3 residues: CASSVGHSWFF. The CDR3, as DNA: TGCGCCAGCAGTGTGGGTCATAGCTGGTTCTTC.

The J gene is TRBJ2-7, the V gene TRBV28; TRBD1 matches at 8 bases. Germline CDR1 MDHEN, CDR2 SYDVKM. The CDR3 contains 12 residues. Losses at the gene ends were 8 bases for V and 1 base for J; bases not matched to a gene: 1. The CDR3 is CASRTGSYEQYF. CDR3 DNA sequence: TGTGCCAGCCGGACAGGGTCCTACGAGCAGTACTTC.

The chain has TRBV7-9 and TRBJ2-2, with TRBD1 identical over 7 bases. This CDR3 has 14 amino acids. The J segment lost 4 bases and the V segment lost 6 bases, leaving 5 bases of the junction unmatched. Germline V lookup: CDR1 SEHNR, CDR2 FQNEAQ (reference sequence). The CDR3 protein is CASRMTGSTGELFF. The CDR3 DNA is TGTGCCAGCAGGATGACAGGGTCCACCGGGGAGCTGTTTTTT.

CDR3 sequence (DNA): TGTGCCAGCAGCCCAATCAATAGAGGGACAGACCAAGAGACCCAGTACTTC. Translated, it gives CASSPINRGTDQETQYF. This chain uses TRBV5-4 with TRBJ2-5; TRBD1 agrees at 7 bases. V was pared by 4 bases and J by 0 bases, with 12 bases of the junction left unmatched. Germline V gene data show CDR1 as SGHNT and CDR2 as YYREEE (reference sequence). The CDR3 runs 17 residues.

The genes are TRBV28 and TRBJ1-5; D not certain. The ends were cut back, 3 bases at V and 0 bases at J, with 15 bases in the middle. The CDR3 covers 17 residues. Germline CDR1 and CDR2: MDHEN and SYDVKM. The CDR3 protein is CASSFGIGSFSNQPQHF. The CDR3 nucleotides are TGTGCCAGCAGTTTCGGGATCGGGTCTTTTAGCAATCAGCCCCAGCATTTT.

The J gene is TRBJ2-3, the V gene TRBV5-1; 12 positions match TRBD2. This CDR3 contains 16 residues. Germline V gives CDR1 SGHRS, CDR2 YFSETQ. V trimming: 4 bases; J trimming: 5 bases; junction bases outside the gene matches: 8. The CDR3 DNA reads TGCGCCAGCAGCGTGGCTAGCGGGGGGGCCCTAGATACGCAGTATTTT. Translated, it gives CASSVASGGALDTQYF. Filled out from reference TRBV5-1 and TRBJ2-3, the complete variable domain reads KAGVTQTPRYLIKTRGQQVTLSCSPISGHRSVSWYQQTPGQGLQFLFEYFSETQRNKGNFPGRFSGRQFSNSRSEMNVSTLELGDSALYLCASSVASGGALDTQYFGPGTRLTVL.

This chain links TRBV29-1 with TRBJ2-6; the D gene is possibly TRBD2 (6 bases). This CDR3 has 17 residues. Trimming stripped 5 bases from V and 0 bases from J, with 17 bases between. Looked up from germline, CDR1 is SQVTM and CDR2 is ANQGSEA. The CDR3 nucleotides read TGCAGCGTTCCCGGCGGGACCCTTAACTCTGGGGCCAACGTCCTGACTTTC. Translated: CSVPGGTLNSGANVLTF.

In DNA, the CDR3 is TGTGCCAGCAGTTCAGTAAGTCTAGCGGAAGAGACCCAGTACTTC. Amino acid sequence: CASSSVSLAEETQYF. V is TRBV7-6 and J is TRBJ2-5; 7 positions agree with TRBD2. The CDR3 spans 15 residues. Trimming at V came to 6 bases and at J to 3 bases, leaving 10 bases not matched to a gene. Per germline, CDR1 SGHVS and CDR2 FNYEAQ.

V is TRBV29-1 and J is TRBJ2-7; D might be TRBD1 (7 bases). Trimming left V 7 bases short and J 3 bases short, with 10 bases between. The CDR3 is 11 amino acids. CDR1 and CDR2 from the germline V gene are SQVTM and ANQGSEA. The CDR3 here is CSGRDSYEQYF. Here the CDR3 DNA reads TGCAGCGGGAGGGACAGCTACGAGCAGTACTTC.

The chain uses TRBV6-5 and TRBJ2-1, with 7 bases identical to TRBD2. J lost 4 bases, V lost 5 bases, and 5 bases had no gene match. CDR1 and CDR2 from the germline V gene are MNHEY and SVGAGI. CDR3 size: 14 residues. In DNA form, the CDR3 reads TGTGCCAGCAGTGAAGATAGCGGGTACAATGAGCAGTTCTTC. This translates into CASSEDSGYNEQFF.

In DNA form, the CDR3 reads TGTGCCAGCAGCTTAGCGCTAGCGGGGACTCACAATGAGCAGTTCTTC. Protein: CASSLALAGTHNEQFF. The V and J genes are TRBV7-9 and TRBJ2-1, with 9 positions matching TRBD2. V was clipped by 0 bases and J by 5 bases; unmatched bases: 5. The CDR3 is 16 amino acids. Germline V lookup: CDR1 SEHNR, CDR2 FQNEAQ (reference sequence).